This TCR beta chain was profiled in a study of T cells in placental villitis. About the study as a whole: The study compared placental TCR-beta repertoires across villitis of unknown etiology, gestational-age-matched unaffected controls, and infectious villitis to test an allograft-versus-infection hypothesis.

Reading the germline V gene gives CDR1 SGHTA and CDR2 FQGTGA. Spanning cysteine to phenylalanine, the CDR3 consists of 13 amino acids. Only the CDR3 portion is preserved as DNA: 39 bases, with reading frame beginning at the first base. Cut back by 3 bases and 5 bases, the V and J ends lie 10 bases apart. Using the immunoSEQ v4 bias-controlled multiplex PCR assay, run blinded to group allocation, TCR-beta CDR3 regions were amplified from genomic DNA. To estimate the quantities of nucleated cells and T cells in each sample, reference gene primers were included together with the TCR-beta primers. Sequencing of the libraries was performed on an Illumina MiSeq with a 100-cycle paired-end protocol. The authors' analysis ran thus. In the immunoSEQ Analyzer software, diversity and richness were calculated, with richness measured by iChao1 and clonality based on Pielou evenness and Shannon diversity on a 0-1 scale where a higher value means less diversity. CDR3 amino acid sequences with V/J genes were queried against VDJdb for CMV, EBV and influenza A specificities using confidence 3 and substitution 2. The Morisita-Horn index was used to measure TCR-beta amino acid clonotype overlap among the villitis of unknown etiology, infectious villitis and control repertoires. Drawn from immuneACCESS, this table holds only the in-frame rearrangements with V and J called that TCRdb kept. Clones are partly lost; checked studies trace under half to an unresolved V gene and leave the rest unexplained. Clone size and V and J calls were adopted from that table, with D and trimming inferred from the DNA. The sample contains about 3,100 clones, almost 80% of them found a single time. In total, the top ten clones hold approximately 20% of the sample.

Overall study results and their limits: CMV-specific clone frequencies were higher in infectious CMV cases than in villitis of unknown etiology (around 0.011 vs 0.00099), which did not differ from controls. Paraffin blocks contained small amounts of decidua, so some captured T cells, especially in controls, may have been decidual rather than villous infiltrates. With bulk tissue sequencing, helper, regulatory or cytotoxic T cells could not be distinguished, nor could maternal versus fetal T cells, and gamma-delta receptors were excluded.

In regard to this clone: Its recognized antigen is unknown. No base quality values were provided; no much bigger clone lies one nucleotide off.

The five infectious villitis placentae, four with confirmed cytomegalovirus and one with Toxoplasma gondii, were included without being matched to the other groups. The mothers in the infectious villitis group were younger, had smaller fetuses, and delivered preterm or had intrauterine demise in a couple of cases. After delivery, placentae were collected and subjected to gross and histological evaluation prior to the selection of archival tissue. Five 10-micron scrolls were cut from each FFPE block, and DNA was then isolated using the AllPrep DNA/RNA FFPE Tissue kit. NanoDrop was used to check DNA concentration and purity, while a Bioanalyzer was used to assess RNA quality.

The receptor chain draws on TRBV7-3 and TRBJ2-5; a tentative D call is TRBD2 (6 bases match). The sequenced sample consisted of placental tissue containing maternal and fetal cells. The clonotype was recovered from a human patient with infectious villitis; the placental T cells may come from both mother and fetus. The CDR3 reads CASSFSGGETQYF. The nucleotides read TGTGCCAGCAGCTTTTCAGGAGGGGAGACCCAGTACTTC.